This T cell receptor (beta chain) originates from a study of metastatic and nonmetastatic thyroid tumors. Study context: Samples came from malignant and benign thyroid patients, and repertoires were compared across blood and tumor or nodule tissue. Regarding the study as a whole: When malignant thyroid tumors were compared with benign nodules, TCR beta diversity was reportedly significantly higher in the malignant tumors. This held in both blood and tumor samples.

TCRdb reanalyzed the PCR reads with MiXCR. This table has tens of thousands of clones, roughly 24% appearing once. Thyroid surgery was performed in patients who had received no treatment beforehand. In this sample, this clone turned up many times. Its antigen remains unknown. Germline V gene data show CDR1 as LNHDA and CDR2 as SQIVND (reference sequence). The CDR3 consists of 13 residues. The V end lost 4 bases, the J end lost 3 bases, and 9 bases lay between the germline ends. The J gene is TRBJ1-2, the V gene TRBV19, with D unclear. Sample: blood. The sequence came from a male donor with papillary thyroid cancer or a benign thyroid nodule (not recorded which). Some clones in this sample may be carry-over from other donors' samples. CDR3 in DNA: TGTGCCAGTAGTAGAATGGGATACTATGGCTACACCTTC. Amino acid sequence: CASSRMGYYGYTF.